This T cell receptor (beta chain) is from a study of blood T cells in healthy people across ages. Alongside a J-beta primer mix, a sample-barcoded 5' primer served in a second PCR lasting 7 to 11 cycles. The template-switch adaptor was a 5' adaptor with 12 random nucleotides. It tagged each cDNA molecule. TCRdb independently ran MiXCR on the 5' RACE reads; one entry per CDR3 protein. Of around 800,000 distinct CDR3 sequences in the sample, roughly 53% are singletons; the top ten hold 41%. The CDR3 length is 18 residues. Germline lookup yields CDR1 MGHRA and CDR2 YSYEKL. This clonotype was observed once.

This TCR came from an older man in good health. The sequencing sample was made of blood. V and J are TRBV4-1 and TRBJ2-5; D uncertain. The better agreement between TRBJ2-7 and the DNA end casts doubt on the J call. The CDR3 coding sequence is TGCGCCAGCAGCCAAGCCCTCGACGACGCTATAACGCGGTACGAGCAGTACTTC. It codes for CASSQALDDAITRYEQYF.